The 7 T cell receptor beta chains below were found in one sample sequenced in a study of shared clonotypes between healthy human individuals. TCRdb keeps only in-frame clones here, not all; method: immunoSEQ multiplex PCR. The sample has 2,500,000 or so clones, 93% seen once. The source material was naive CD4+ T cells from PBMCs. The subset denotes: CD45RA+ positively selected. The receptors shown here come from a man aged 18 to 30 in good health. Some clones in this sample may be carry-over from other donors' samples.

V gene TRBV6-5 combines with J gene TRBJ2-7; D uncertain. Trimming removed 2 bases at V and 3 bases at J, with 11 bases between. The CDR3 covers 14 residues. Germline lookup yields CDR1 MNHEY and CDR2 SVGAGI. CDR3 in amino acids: CASSYLAGIYEQYF. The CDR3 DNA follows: TGTGCCAGCAGTTACCTGGCAGGCATCTACGAGCAGTACTTC.

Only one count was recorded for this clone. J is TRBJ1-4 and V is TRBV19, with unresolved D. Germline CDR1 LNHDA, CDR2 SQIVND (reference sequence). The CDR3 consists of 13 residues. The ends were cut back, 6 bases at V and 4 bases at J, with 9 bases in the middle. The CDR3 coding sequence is TGTGCCAGTAGCGGGAGGTTTAATGAAAAACTGTTTTTT. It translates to CASSGRFNEKLFF.

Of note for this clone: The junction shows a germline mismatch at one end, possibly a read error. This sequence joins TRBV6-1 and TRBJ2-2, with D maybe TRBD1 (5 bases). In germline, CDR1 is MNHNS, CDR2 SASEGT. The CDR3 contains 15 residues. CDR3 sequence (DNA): TGTGCCAGCAGTGAAGCCGGGCTGGGGCCCAAGGAGTTGTTTTTT. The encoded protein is CASSEAGLGPKELFF.

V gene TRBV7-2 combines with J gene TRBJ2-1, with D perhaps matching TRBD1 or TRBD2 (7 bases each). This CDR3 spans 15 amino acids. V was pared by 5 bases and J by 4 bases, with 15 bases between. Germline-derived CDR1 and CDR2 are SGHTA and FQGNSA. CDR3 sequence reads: CASSQRDSSYNEQFF. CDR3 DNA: TGTGCCAGCAGCCAGCGGGACAGCAGTTACAATGAGCAGTTCTTC.

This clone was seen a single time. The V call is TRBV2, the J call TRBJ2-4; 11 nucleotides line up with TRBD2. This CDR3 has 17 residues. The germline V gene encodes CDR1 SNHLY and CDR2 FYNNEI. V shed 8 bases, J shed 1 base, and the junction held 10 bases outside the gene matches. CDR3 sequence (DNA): TGTGCCAGCGGTCCCCTAGCGGGAGGTCGGGCCAAAAACATTCAGTACTTC. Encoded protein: CASGPLAGGRAKNIQYF.

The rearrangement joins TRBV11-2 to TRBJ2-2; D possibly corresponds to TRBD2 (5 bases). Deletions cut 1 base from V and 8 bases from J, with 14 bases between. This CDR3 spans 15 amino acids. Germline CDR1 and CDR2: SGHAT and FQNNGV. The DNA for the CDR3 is TGTGCCAGCAGCTTAGCCCCTGTGGGAGTGGGGGAGCTGTTTTTT. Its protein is CASSLAPVGVGELFF.

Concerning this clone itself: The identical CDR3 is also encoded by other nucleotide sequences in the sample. CDR3 coding DNA: TGTGCCAGCTCACCACGGGGGGATGGCTACACCTTC. Translated, it gives CASSPRGDGYTF. The chain uses TRBV18 and TRBJ1-2; TRBD1 might be the D (5 bases). This CDR3 is built from 12 residues. Germline-derived CDR1 and CDR2 are KGHSH and LQKENI. V was shortened by 1 base and J by 6 bases, with 6 bases between the two germline ends.